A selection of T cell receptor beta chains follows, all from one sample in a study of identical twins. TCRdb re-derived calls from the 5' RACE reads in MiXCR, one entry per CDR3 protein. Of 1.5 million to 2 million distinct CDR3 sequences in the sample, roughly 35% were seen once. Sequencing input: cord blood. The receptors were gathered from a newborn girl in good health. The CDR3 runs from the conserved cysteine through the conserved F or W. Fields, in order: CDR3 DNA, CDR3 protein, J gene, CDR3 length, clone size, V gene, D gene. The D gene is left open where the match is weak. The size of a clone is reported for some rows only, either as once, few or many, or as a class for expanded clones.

CDR3nt: TGTGCCAGCAGCTTGGCGTGGGGGTACACCTTC; CDR3aa: CASSLAWGYTF; j_gene: TRBJ1-2; len: 11; abundance: NA; v_gene: TRBV6-6; d_gene: NA
CDR3nt: TGCAGTGCTCCGGAAAGCGGAGGCTCCTACAATGAGCAGTTCTTC; CDR3aa: CSAPESGGSYNEQFF; j_gene: TRBJ2-1; len: 15; abundance: few; v_gene: TRBV20-1; d_gene: NA
CDR3nt: TGTGCTAGTGGTCGGACTAGCGGGAGATCCGGGGAGCTGTTTTTT; CDR3aa: CASGRTSGRSGELFF; j_gene: TRBJ2-2; len: 15; abundance: NA; v_gene: TRBV12-5; d_gene: TRBD2
CDR3nt: TGCAGTGCTAGCGGACTAGCGGGAGGGCCGGGTTCCTACAATGAGCAGTTCTTC; CDR3aa: CSASGLAGGPGSYNEQFF; j_gene: TRBJ2-1; len: 18; abundance: NA; v_gene: TRBV20-1; d_gene: TRBD2
CDR3nt: TGTGCCATCAGTGAGTCGCGAGGGGCTAACTATGGCTACACCTTC; CDR3aa: CAISESRGANYGYTF; j_gene: TRBJ1-2; len: 15; abundance: many; v_gene: TRBV10-3; d_gene: NA
CDR3nt: TGCAGTGCTACCGGGTGGGACACCGGGGAGCTGTTTTTT; CDR3aa: CSATGWDTGELFF; j_gene: TRBJ2-2; len: 13; abundance: NA; v_gene: TRBV20-1; d_gene: NA
CDR3nt: TGTGCCAGCTCTAGCGGGGCAATTCTACGCACAGATACGCAGTATTTT; CDR3aa: CASSSGAILRTDTQYF; j_gene: TRBJ2-3; len: 16; abundance: NA; v_gene: TRBV6-5; d_gene: TRBD2
CDR3nt: TGCAGTGGGGTGGGTGGTGCAGATACGCAGTATTTT; CDR3aa: CSGVGGADTQYF; j_gene: TRBJ2-3; len: 12; abundance: few; v_gene: TRBV20-1; d_gene: NA
CDR3nt: TGTGCCACACACGGGACTAGCGGGGGGGCCCTTGGCAATGAGCAGTTCTTC; CDR3aa: CATHGTSGGALGNEQFF; j_gene: TRBJ2-1; len: 17; abundance: NA; v_gene: TRBV10-3; d_gene: TRBD2
CDR3nt: TGTGCCAGCAGCCAAGACAGGGGGCTCGCTGGGGCCAACGTCCTGACTTTC; CDR3aa: CASSQDRGLAGANVLTF; j_gene: TRBJ2-6; len: 17; abundance: few; v_gene: TRBV3-1; d_gene: TRBD1
CDR3nt: TGTGCCAGCAGCTTAGCTTGGGGGTTCGCTGAGACCCAGTACTTC; CDR3aa: CASSLAWGFAETQYF; j_gene: TRBJ2-5; len: 15; abundance: few; v_gene: TRBV11-1; d_gene: NA
CDR3nt: TGTGCCAGCAGCCATCATGGAGGGGATAGTGAAAAACTGTTTTTT; CDR3aa: CASSHHGGDSEKLFF; j_gene: TRBJ1-4; len: 15; abundance: few; v_gene: TRBV7-9; d_gene: NA
CDR3nt: TGTGCCAGTGGGGACAGGGAAAGGAACTACGAGCAGTACTTC; CDR3aa: CASGDRERNYEQYF; j_gene: TRBJ2-7; len: 14; abundance: NA; v_gene: TRBV2; d_gene: TRBD1
CDR3nt: TGTGCCAGCAGCCCCGTTGGGGTGGACTATGGCTACACCTTC; CDR3aa: CASSPVGVDYGYTF; j_gene: TRBJ1-2; len: 14; abundance: NA; v_gene: TRBV5-4; d_gene: NA
CDR3nt: TGTGCCAGCAGCTTAGGTAGAAGGGGCGGCGCAGATACGCAGTATTTT; CDR3aa: CASSLGRRGGADTQYF; j_gene: TRBJ2-3; len: 16; abundance: NA; v_gene: TRBV7-9; d_gene: NA
CDR3nt: TGTGCCAGCAGTAGGACGGGAACTAATGAAAAACTGTTTTTT; CDR3aa: CASSRTGTNEKLFF; j_gene: TRBJ1-4; len: 14; abundance: many; v_gene: TRBV5-1; d_gene: NA
CDR3nt: TGTGCCAGCAGTTACTTGGGACTAGCGGGAGGGCGTCTGCCGTTCTTC; CDR3aa: CASSYLGLAGGRLPFF; j_gene: TRBJ2-1; len: 16; abundance: few; v_gene: TRBV6-6; d_gene: TRBD2
CDR3nt: TGTGCCAGCCGGGACAGGGTGCTAGGTGAGCAGTTCTTC; CDR3aa: CASRDRVLGEQFF; j_gene: TRBJ2-1; len: 13; abundance: NA; v_gene: TRBV19; d_gene: TRBD1
CDR3nt: TGCAGTGCTAGAAGCCGCAGGGGTGTCGACTATGGCTACACCTTC; CDR3aa: CSARSRRGVDYGYTF; j_gene: TRBJ1-2; len: 15; abundance: few; v_gene: TRBV20-1; d_gene: NA
CDR3nt: TGTGCCAGCAGTACAGGGCCTGGAAACACCATATATTTT; CDR3aa: CASSTGPGNTIYF; j_gene: TRBJ1-3; len: 13; abundance: NA; v_gene: TRBV2; d_gene: NA
CDR3nt: TGCAGCGTTAACAGGGGCACTGAAGCTTTCTTT; CDR3aa: CSVNRGTEAFF; j_gene: TRBJ1-1; len: 11; abundance: NA; v_gene: TRBV29-1; d_gene: TRBD1
CDR3nt: TGTGCCAGCAGCTCCAACTCCGGCCCCGAAGCTTTCTTT; CDR3aa: CASSSNSGPEAFF; j_gene: TRBJ1-1; len: 13; abundance: NA; v_gene: TRBV7-8; d_gene: NA
CDR3nt: TGTGCCAGCAGCTTAGCGACAGGGGACTACAATGAGCAGTACTTC; CDR3aa: CASSLATGDYNEQYF; j_gene: TRBJ2-4; len: 15; abundance: NA; v_gene: TRBV13; d_gene: NA
CDR3nt: TGTGCCAGCAGTTTGGATGGGCCGGGGTACTTC; CDR3aa: CASSLDGPGYF; j_gene: TRBJ2-5; len: 11; abundance: many; v_gene: TRBV28; d_gene: NA
CDR3nt: TGCAGTGCTAGAGATCGGTTGGCAGGGGGCAATAGGAATGAGCCGTTCTTC; CDR3aa: CSARDRLAGGNRNEPFF; j_gene: TRBJ2-1; len: 17; abundance: NA; v_gene: TRBV20-1; d_gene: TRBD1
CDR3nt: TGTGCCAGCAGCGTGGGAGGGGGCTACCTCAATGAGCAGTACTTC; CDR3aa: CASSVGGGYLNEQYF; j_gene: TRBJ2-7; len: 15; abundance: NA; v_gene: TRBV9; d_gene: NA
CDR3nt: TGCAGTGCTAGAGATCTCTTTAGCGGGGAGACCGGGGAGCTGTTTTTT; CDR3aa: CSARDLFSGETGELFF; j_gene: TRBJ2-2; len: 16; abundance: NA; v_gene: TRBV20-1; d_gene: TRBD2
CDR3nt: TGTGCCAGCTACACGGCGCACCCTCTCTATGGCTACACCTTC; CDR3aa: CASYTAHPLYGYTF; j_gene: TRBJ1-2; len: 14; abundance: NA; v_gene: TRBV6-2/TRBV6-3; d_gene: NA
CDR3nt: TGTGCCAGCAGTTTAGGGGCAGGGGGGTATGAAAAACTGTTTTTT; CDR3aa: CASSLGAGGYEKLFF; j_gene: TRBJ1-4; len: 15; abundance: NA; v_gene: TRBV28; d_gene: TRBD1
CDR3nt: TGTGCCAGCAGCAAAGCCCGGGAGGAGATCTCCTACGAGCAGTACTTC; CDR3aa: CASSKAREEISYEQYF; j_gene: TRBJ2-7; len: 16; abundance: NA; v_gene: TRBV21-1; d_gene: NA
CDR3nt: TGTGCCAGCAGCAAAGCCGACGCCCTTTCCTACGAGCAGTACTTC; CDR3aa: CASSKADALSYEQYF; j_gene: TRBJ2-7; len: 15; abundance: NA; v_gene: TRBV21-1; d_gene: NA
CDR3nt: TGTGCCAGCAGCTTGGAAGGGAGCGGGCGCTCCTACGAGCAGTACTTC; CDR3aa: CASSLEGSGRSYEQYF; j_gene: TRBJ2-7; len: 16; abundance: once; v_gene: TRBV11-1; d_gene: NA
CDR3nt: TGCGCCAGCAGCTTGGACAGGGGAAAAGATACGCAGTATTTT; CDR3aa: CASSLDRGKDTQYF; j_gene: TRBJ2-3; len: 14; abundance: few; v_gene: TRBV5-1; d_gene: TRBD1
CDR3nt: TGTGCCAGCAGTGAATATGGGACAGGGGGCAATGAGCAGTACTTC; CDR3aa: CASSEYGTGGNEQYF; j_gene: TRBJ2-7; len: 15; abundance: NA; v_gene: TRBV25-1; d_gene: TRBD1
CDR3nt: TGTGCCAGCAGGGAACTAGCGGGAGTAATCAATGAGCAGTTCTTC; CDR3aa: CASRELAGVINEQFF; j_gene: TRBJ2-1; len: 15; abundance: few; v_gene: TRBV12-3/TRBV12-4; d_gene: TRBD2
CDR3nt: TGTGCCAACAGTTTAGGGCCTAGCACAGATACGCAGTATTTT; CDR3aa: CANSLGPSTDTQYF; j_gene: TRBJ2-3; len: 14; abundance: NA; v_gene: TRBV12-3/TRBV12-4; d_gene: NA